This T cell receptor (beta chain) was documented in a study of patients and donors after allogeneic stem cell transplantation. TCRdb reprocessed the RT-PCR reads via MiXCR and lists one record per CDR3 protein. The table has approximately 88,000 distinct CDR3 sequences, 4.5% to 5% seen once. This clonotype was seen repeatedly, ten times or more. The V end was cut by 4 bases, the J end by 3 bases, with 12 bases between. The germline CDR1 and CDR2 sequences are LGHDT and YNNKEL (reference sequence). The CDR3 is 15 residues long. Material for sequencing was blood, either unsorted or a sorted T cell fraction (not recorded which). The V gene is TRBV3-1, the J gene TRBJ2-2, with no clear D. The sequence derives from a human donor who was either an allogeneic HSCT recipient or a stem cell or donor lymphocyte infusion donor (not recorded which). It is not recorded whose cells these are; they may come from a transplant donor. This CDR3 is CASSLKPLYTGELFF. DNA for the CDR3: TGTGCCAGCAGCCTAAAGCCCTTATACACCGGGGAGCTGTTTTTT. Full variable domain (outside the CDR3, taken from reference TRBV3-1 and TRBJ2-2): DTAVSQTPKYLVTQMGNDKSIKCEQNLGHDTMYWYKQDSKKFLKIMFSYNNKELIINETVPNRFSPKSPDKAHLNLHINSLELGDSAVYFCASSLKPLYTGELFFGEGSRLTVL.